The clone carrying this T cell receptor beta chain has at least ten counts. Its antigen is not known. Original handling: Clonotypes per individual ranged from about 85,000 to nearly 550,000. TCRdb fed the 5' RACE reads into MiXCR, producing one record per CDR3 protein. The V and J calls follow TCRdb's processing rather than the paper's. This sample has 300,000 to 400,000 distinct CDR3 sequences; 25% to 35% occur once, and the top ten carry about 6%. The record originates from a study of identical twins' blood T cells. General study results and limits: Twins reportedly had markedly more similar V usage than unrelated donors, even among out-of-frame TCRbeta clonotypes. Twins shared more top CDR3 clonotypes than unrelated donors did.

Three pairs of healthy female monozygous twins were the donors. The clonotype originates from a woman between 18 and 50 years old in good health. The source material was PBMCs.

The CDR3 is CASTGPGPDEKLFF. The DNA for the CDR3 is TGTGCCAGCACCGGTCCTGGCCCTGATGAAAAACTGTTTTTT. V is TRBV7-9 and J is TRBJ1-4, with unresolved D. With 7 bases removed from V and 6 bases from J, the gap between germline ends came to 15 bases. The CDR3 is 14 residues long. Germline V gives CDR1 SEHNR, CDR2 FQNEAQ (reference sequence).